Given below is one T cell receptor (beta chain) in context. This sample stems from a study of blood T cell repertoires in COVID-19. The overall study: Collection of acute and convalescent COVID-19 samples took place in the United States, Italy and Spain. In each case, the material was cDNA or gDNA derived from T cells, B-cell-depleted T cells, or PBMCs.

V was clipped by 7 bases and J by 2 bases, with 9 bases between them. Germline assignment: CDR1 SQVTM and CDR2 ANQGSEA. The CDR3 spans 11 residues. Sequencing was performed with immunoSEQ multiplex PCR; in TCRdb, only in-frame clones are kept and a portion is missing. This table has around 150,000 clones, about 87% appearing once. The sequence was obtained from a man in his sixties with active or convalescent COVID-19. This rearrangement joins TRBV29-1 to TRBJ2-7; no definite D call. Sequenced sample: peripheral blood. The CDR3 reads CSGGSAYEQYF. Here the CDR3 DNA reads TGCAGCGGAGGAAGCGCCTACGAGCAGTACTTC.